This T cell receptor (beta chain) was sequenced in a study of OX40 agonist ivuxolimab in advanced cancers. TCRdb's table, derived via immunoSEQ multiplex PCR, lists solely in-frame clones and lacks some. In the table there are 58,000 or so clones, roughly 83% of which are singletons. Trimming took 5 bases from V and 2 from J, leaving 7 bases between them. CDR1 is SGHRS and CDR2 is YFSETQ in the germline V gene. This CDR3 comprises 13 residues. This TCR came from an adult with an advanced solid tumor such as melanoma, head and neck, liver or kidney cancer. The rearrangement joins TRBV5-1 to TRBJ1-4; D unclear. Specimen: CD4+ or CD8+ T cells sorted from blood, collected in a trial of the OX40 agonist ivuxolimab. CDR3 in DNA: TGCGCCAGCAGTAAGGACACTAATGAAAAACTGTTTTTT. Its translation is CASSKDTNEKLFF.